Listed below are T cell receptor beta chains from one sample, sequenced in a study of T cells after yellow fever vaccination. TCRdb recomputed calls from the 5' RACE reads with MiXCR, one row per CDR3 protein. Counted here are hundreds of thousands of distinct CDR3 sequences, 8% to 9.5% occurring once; the ten biggest clones make up around 17%. The sample consisted of PBMCs, taken roughly seven weeks after the first yellow fever vaccination. Every receptor here comes from a man aged 18-30 years who received the YFV17D yellow fever vaccine. Both conserved end residues are part of each CDR3. A D gene is named only where the DNA matches it firmly. Rows may omit the clone size; those that give it use once, few, many or a size class.

size,J,V,D,CDR3,DNA
few,TRBJ2-2,TRBV6-1,TRBD1,CASRPGQGYTGELFF,TGTGCCAGCAGGCCGGGACAGGGGTACACCGGGGAGCTGTTTTTT
NA,TRBJ2-1,TRBV7-2,TRBD2,CASSPLAGDPNEQFF,TGTGCCAGCAGCCCACTAGCGGGGGACCCAAATGAGCAGTTCTTC
few,TRBJ1-1,TRBV6-5,NA,CASSYGGGMNTEAFF,TGTGCCAGCAGTTACGGCGGAGGGATGAACACTGAAGCTTTCTTT
few,TRBJ2-1,TRBV12-3/TRBV12-4,NA,CASSSPGNEQFF,TGTGCCAGCAGTTCCCCGGGGAATGAGCAGTTCTTC
few,TRBJ2-5,TRBV6-5,TRBD1,CASSYGTGRETQYF,TGTGCCAGCAGTTACGGGACAGGGAGAGAGACCCAGTACTTC
NA,TRBJ2-5,TRBV7-6,NA,CASSLVGVETQYF,TGTGCCAGCAGCTTAGTGGGGGTAGAGACCCAGTACTTC
few,TRBJ2-5,TRBV2,NA,CASNPRRGARETQYF,TGTGCCAGCAACCCGAGGAGAGGGGCTCGGGAGACCCAGTACTTC
many,TRBJ2-5,TRBV11-3,TRBD2,CASSLVVSISAGGETQYF,TGTGCCAGCAGCTTAGTTGTTTCAATCAGCGCGGGGGGAGAGACCCAGTACTTC
few,TRBJ2-7,TRBV5-5,TRBD1,CASSSQGAIYYEQYF,TGTGCCAGCAGCTCCCAGGGGGCGATTTACTACGAGCAGTACTTC
NA,TRBJ2-6,TRBV5-6,TRBD1,CASSGGTGVGANVLTF,TGTGCCAGCAGCGGAGGGACAGGGGTTGGGGCCAACGTCCTGACTTTC
NA,TRBJ2-2,TRBV15,TRBD1,CATSAPGQGSGELFF,TGTGCCACCAGCGCTCCGGGACAGGGTTCCGGGGAGCTGTTTTTT
NA,TRBJ2-5,TRBV6-2/TRBV6-3,NA,CASSSGRFSQETQYF,TGTGCCAGCAGCTCCGGGAGATTTTCCCAAGAGACCCAGTACTTC
NA,TRBJ2-3,TRBV7-9,NA,CASSLVVGEETDTQYF,TGTGCCAGCAGCTTAGTCGTCGGGGAGGAGACAGATACGCAGTATTTT
NA,TRBJ2-5,TRBV20-1,TRBD2,CSASSGKETQYF,TGCAGTGCTAGTAGCGGGAAAGAGACCCAGTACTTC
many,TRBJ2-5,TRBV5-1,NA,CASSSQGEGKETQYF,TGCGCCAGCAGCTCCCAGGGAGAGGGGAAAGAGACCCAGTACTTC
NA,TRBJ2-2,TRBV7-9,NA,CASSPASGELFF,TGTGCCAGCAGCCCTGCCTCCGGGGAGCTGTTTTTT
many,TRBJ2-2,TRBV7-9,NA,CASSLGVGNTGELFF,TGTGCCAGCAGCTTAGGTGTGGGTAACACCGGGGAGCTGTTTTTT
NA,TRBJ1-5,TRBV15,NA,CATSRDLGGQPQHF,TGTGCCACCAGCAGAGATCTGGGGGGTCAGCCCCAGCATTTT
few,TRBJ1-1,TRBV27,TRBD1,CASSSGTGGREAFF,TGTGCCAGCAGTTCCGGGACAGGGGGGAGAGAAGCTTTCTTT
few,TRBJ1-6,TRBV12-3/TRBV12-4,NA,CASSLGVPLHF,TGTGCCAGCAGTCTGGGGGTACCCCTCCACTTT
many,TRBJ2-2,TRBV7-2,NA,CASSPVANTGELFF,TGTGCCAGCAGCCCAGTAGCGAACACCGGGGAGCTGTTTTTT
many,TRBJ2-7,TRBV9,TRBD1,CASSVAGGAFYEQYF,TGTGCCAGCAGCGTAGCAGGGGGCGCTTTTTACGAGCAGTACTTC
many,TRBJ1-2,TRBV18,TRBD1,CASSFGQDYGYTF,TGTGCCAGCTCATTTGGACAGGACTATGGCTACACCTTC
many,TRBJ1-1,TRBV5-1,NA,CASSPSWAADEAFF,TGCGCCAGCAGCCCCAGTTGGGCGGCTGATGAAGCTTTCTTT
few,TRBJ1-1,TRBV12-3/TRBV12-4,NA,CASSSPTTVNTEAFF,TGTGCCAGCAGTTCCCCGACAACAGTGAACACTGAAGCTTTCTTT
NA,TRBJ1-5,TRBV20-1,NA,CSARVWGSNQPQHF,TGCAGTGCTAGAGTGTGGGGGAGCAATCAGCCCCAGCATTTT
few,TRBJ2-2,TRBV15,NA,CATSRAPTGELFF,TGTGCCACCAGCAGAGCCCCAACAGGGGAGCTGTTTTTT
many,TRBJ2-5,TRBV7-2,NA,CASSLGGTSRRETQYF,TGTGCCAGCAGCTTAGGTGGGACATCGAGGAGGGAGACCCAGTACTTC
NA,TRBJ1-5,TRBV6-6,NA,CASSNRVNQPQHF,TGTGCCAGCAGTAACAGGGTGAATCAGCCCCAGCATTTT
few,TRBJ1-2,TRBV6-6,NA,CASRRTEDGYTF,TGTGCCAGCAGGAGGACAGAGGATGGCTACACCTTC
few,TRBJ2-3,TRBV27,NA,CASSLAGTPDTQYF,TGTGCCAGCAGTTTAGCGGGGACCCCAGATACGCAGTATTTT
NA,TRBJ2-5,TRBV29-1,NA,CSVVMRGQETQYF,TGCAGCGTCGTGATGAGGGGGCAAGAGACCCAGTACTTC
NA,TRBJ1-6,TRBV11-1,NA,CASSSIGPLSSYNSPLHF,TGTGCCAGCAGCTCCATCGGCCCCCTGAGCTCCTATAATTCACCCCTCCACTTT
many,TRBJ2-6,TRBV5-1,NA,CASSLWSGANVLTF,TGCGCCAGCAGCTTGTGGTCTGGGGCCAACGTCCTGACTTTC
NA,TRBJ2-3,TRBV7-2,TRBD1,CASSDRDRGWGGDTQYF,TGTGCCAGCAGCGACCGGGACAGGGGCTGGGGGGGAGATACGCAGTATTTT
NA,TRBJ1-5,TRBV7-2,TRBD1,CASSSNNRGGQPQHF,TGTGCCAGCAGCTCAAACAACAGGGGTGGACAGCCCCAGCATTTT
many,TRBJ1-1,TRBV10-3,NA,CAISADENTEAFF,TGTGCCATCAGTGCCGACGAGAACACTGAAGCTTTCTTT
many,TRBJ2-3,TRBV4-2,NA,CASSHGDTQYF,TGTGCCAGCAGCCACGGAGATACGCAGTATTTT
few,TRBJ1-1,TRBV5-1,NA,CASTPRGGLNTEAFF,TGCGCCAGCACCCCCCGGGGGGGGCTGAACACTGAAGCTTTCTTT
NA,TRBJ2-3,TRBV5-8,NA,CASSRSADTQYF,TGTGCCAGCAGCCGTAGCGCAGATACGCAGTATTTT
many,TRBJ1-2,TRBV12-3/TRBV12-4,NA,CASSLGVYGYTF,TGTGCCAGCAGTTTAGGGGTCTATGGCTACACCTTC
few,TRBJ2-2,TRBV5-1,TRBD2,CASSSSGTSGGTGELFF,TGCGCCAGCAGCTCCAGCGGGACTAGCGGGGGGACCGGGGAGCTGTTTTTT
few,TRBJ1-6,TRBV12-3/TRBV12-4,NA,CASSLALRNSRANGPLHF,TGTGCCAGCAGTTTAGCGCTTAGGAACAGCCGGGCAAATGGACCCCTCCACTTT
many,TRBJ1-2,TRBV12-3/TRBV12-4,NA,CASSLGTANYGYTF,TGTGCCAGCAGTTTAGGGACAGCTAACTATGGCTACACCTTC
many,TRBJ2-7,TRBV7-9,NA,CASSLGTLAYEQYF,TGTGCCAGCAGCCTGGGGACACTGGCCTACGAGCAGTACTTC
NA,TRBJ2-2,TRBV7-9,TRBD1,CASSPEDRGNTGELFF,TGTGCCAGCAGCCCAGAGGACAGGGGTAACACCGGGGAGCTGTTTTTT
NA,TRBJ1-1,TRBV5-1,NA,CASSLEIGTTEAFF,TGCGCCAGCAGCTTGGAAATAGGGACCACTGAAGCTTTCTTT
few,TRBJ1-3,TRBV7-2,NA,CASSAGTTTLF,TGTGCCAGCAGCGCCGGGACGACAACTCTCTTT
NA,TRBJ1-2,TRBV19,TRBD1,CASSRGQGLSYGYTF,TGTGCCAGTAGTAGAGGACAGGGACTCTCCTATGGCTACACCTTC
few,TRBJ2-1,TRBV5-5,NA,CASRLKENEQFF,TGTGCCAGCAGATTGAAGGAAAATGAGCAGTTCTTC
NA,TRBJ1-1,TRBV7-9,TRBD1,CAASGGADTEAFF,TGTGCCGCTTCAGGGGGCGCGGACACTGAAGCTTTCTTT
NA,TRBJ1-1,TRBV5-1,TRBD1,CASHGTVNTEAFF,TGCGCCAGTCACGGGACAGTGAACACTGAAGCTTTCTTT
NA,TRBJ2-1,TRBV25-1,NA,CASGLVGANEQFF,TGTGCCAGCGGTTTGGTTGGGGCGAATGAGCAGTTCTTC